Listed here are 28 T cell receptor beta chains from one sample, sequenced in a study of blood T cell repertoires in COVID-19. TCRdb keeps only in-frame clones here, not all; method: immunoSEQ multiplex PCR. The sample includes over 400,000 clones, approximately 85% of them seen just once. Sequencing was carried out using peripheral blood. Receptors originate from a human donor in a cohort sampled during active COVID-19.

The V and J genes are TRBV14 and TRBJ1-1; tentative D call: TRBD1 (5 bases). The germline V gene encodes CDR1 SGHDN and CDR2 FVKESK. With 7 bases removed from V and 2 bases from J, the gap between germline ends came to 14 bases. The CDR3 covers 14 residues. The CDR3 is CASTKTGFNTEAFF. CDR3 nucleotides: TGTGCCAGCACCAAAACAGGATTTAACACTGAAGCTTTCTTT.

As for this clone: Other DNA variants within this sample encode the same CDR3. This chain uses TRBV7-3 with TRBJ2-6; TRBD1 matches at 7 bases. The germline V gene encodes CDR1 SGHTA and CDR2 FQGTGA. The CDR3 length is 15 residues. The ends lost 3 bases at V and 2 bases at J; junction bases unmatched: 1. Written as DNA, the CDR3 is TGTGCCAGCAGCTTTACAGGGGCTGGGGCCAACGTCCTGACTTTC. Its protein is CASSFTGAGANVLTF.

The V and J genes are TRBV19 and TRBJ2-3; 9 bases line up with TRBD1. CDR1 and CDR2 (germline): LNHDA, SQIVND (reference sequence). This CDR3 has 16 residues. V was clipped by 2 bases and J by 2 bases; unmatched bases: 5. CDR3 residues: CASSITRDRVTDTQYF. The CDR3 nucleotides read TGTGCCAGTAGTATAACTCGGGACAGGGTCACAGATACGCAGTATTTT. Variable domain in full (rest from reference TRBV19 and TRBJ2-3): DGGITQSPKYLFRKEGQNVTLSCEQNLNHDAMYWYRQDPGQGLRLIYYSQIVNDFQKGDIAEGYSVSREKKESFPLTVTSAQKNPTAFYLCASSITRDRVTDTQYFGPGTRLTVL.

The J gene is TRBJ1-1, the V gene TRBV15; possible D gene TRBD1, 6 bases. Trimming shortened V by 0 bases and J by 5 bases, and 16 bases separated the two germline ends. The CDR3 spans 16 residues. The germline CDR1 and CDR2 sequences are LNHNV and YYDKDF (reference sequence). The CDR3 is CATSRDLPSTGTEAFF. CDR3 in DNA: TGTGCCACCAGCAGAGATCTCCCCTCGACAGGAACTGAAGCTTTCTTT. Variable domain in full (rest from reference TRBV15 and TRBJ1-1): DAMVIQNPRYQVTQFGKPVTLSCSQTLNHNVMYWYQQKSSQAPKLLFHYYDKDFNNEADTPDNFQSRRPNTSFCFLDIRSPGLGDTAMYLCATSRDLPSTGTEAFFGQGTRLTVV.

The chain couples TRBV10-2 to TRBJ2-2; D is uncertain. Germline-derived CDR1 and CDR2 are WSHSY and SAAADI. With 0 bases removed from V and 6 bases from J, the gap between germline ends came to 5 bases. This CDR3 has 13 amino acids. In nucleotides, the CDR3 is TGCGCCAGCAGTGAGTCGGAGTCCGGGGAGCTGTTTTTT. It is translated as CASSESESGELFF.

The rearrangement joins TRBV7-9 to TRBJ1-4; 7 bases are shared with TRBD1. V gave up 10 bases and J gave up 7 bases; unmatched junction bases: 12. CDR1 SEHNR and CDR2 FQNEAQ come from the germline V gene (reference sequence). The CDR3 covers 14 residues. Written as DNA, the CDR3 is TGTGCCACACTCGACAGGGCATCGATTGAAAAACTGTTTTTT. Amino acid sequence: CATLDRASIEKLFF. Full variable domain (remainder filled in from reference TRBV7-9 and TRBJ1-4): DTGVSQNPRHKITKRGQNVTFRCDPISEHNRLYWYRQTLGQGPEFLTYFQNEAQLEKSRLLSDRFSAERPKGSFSTLEIQRTEQGDSAMYLCATLDRASIEKLFFGSGTQLSVL.

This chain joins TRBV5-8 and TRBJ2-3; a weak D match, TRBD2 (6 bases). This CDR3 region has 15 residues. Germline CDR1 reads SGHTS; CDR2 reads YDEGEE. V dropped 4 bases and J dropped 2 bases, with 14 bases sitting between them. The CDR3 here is CASSLERVDTDTQYF. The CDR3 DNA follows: TGTGCCAGCAGCCTGGAGCGGGTAGACACAGATACGCAGTATTTT.

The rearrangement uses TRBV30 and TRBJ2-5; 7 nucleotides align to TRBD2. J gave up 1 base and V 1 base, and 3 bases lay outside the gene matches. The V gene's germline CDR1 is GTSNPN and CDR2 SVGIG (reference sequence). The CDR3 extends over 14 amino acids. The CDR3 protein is CAWSDGRLQETQYF. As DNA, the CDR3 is TGTGCCTGGAGTGACGGGAGGCTCCAAGAGACCCAGTACTTC.

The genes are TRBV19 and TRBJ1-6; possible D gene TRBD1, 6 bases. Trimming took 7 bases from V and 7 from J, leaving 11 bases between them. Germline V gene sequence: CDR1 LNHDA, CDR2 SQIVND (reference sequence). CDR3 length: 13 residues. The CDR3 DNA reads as TGTGCCAGTAATTACAGGGAAAATTCACCCCTCCACTTT. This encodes CASNYRENSPLHF. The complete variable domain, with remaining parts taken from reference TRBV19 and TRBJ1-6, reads DGGITQSPKYLFRKEGQNVTLSCEQNLNHDAMYWYRQDPGQGLRLIYYSQIVNDFQKGDIAEGYSVSREKKESFPLTVTSAQKNPTAFYLCASNYRENSPLHFGNGTRLTVT.

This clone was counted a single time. CDR3 DNA: TGTGCCAGCAGTTACTCGCCAGCGGGGTCCTACAATGAGCAGTTCTTC. As protein: CASSYSPAGSYNEQFF. The chain carries TRBV6-5 and TRBJ2-1; TRBD2 matches 7 bases. CDR1 and CDR2 from the germline V gene are MNHEY and SVGAGI. Losses at the gene ends were 0 bases for V and 1 base for J; bases not matched to a gene: 3. This CDR3 spans 16 amino acids.

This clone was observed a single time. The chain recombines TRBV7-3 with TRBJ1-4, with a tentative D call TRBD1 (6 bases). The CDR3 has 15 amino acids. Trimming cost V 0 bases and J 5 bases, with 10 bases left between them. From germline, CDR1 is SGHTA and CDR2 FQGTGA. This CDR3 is CASSLTGTSNEKLFF. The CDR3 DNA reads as TGTGCCAGCAGCTTAACGGGGACATCCAATGAAAAACTGTTTTTT.

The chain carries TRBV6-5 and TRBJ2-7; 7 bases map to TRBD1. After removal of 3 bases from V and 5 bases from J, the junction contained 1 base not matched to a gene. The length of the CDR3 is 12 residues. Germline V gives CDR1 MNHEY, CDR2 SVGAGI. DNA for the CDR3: TGTGCCAGCAGTTATGACAGGGACGAGCAGTACTTC. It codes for CASSYDRDEQYF.

The chain's CDR3 is CASSLTGGMNTEAFF. The DNA of the CDR3 is TGTGCCAGTAGCCTCACAGGGGGCATGAACACTGAAGCTTTCTTT. J is TRBJ1-1 and V is TRBV19; 9 nucleotides agree with TRBD1. The CDR3 extends over 15 amino acids. V trimming: 6 bases; J trimming: 0 bases; junction bases outside the gene matches: 5. Germline V lookup: CDR1 LNHDA, CDR2 SQIVND (reference sequence).

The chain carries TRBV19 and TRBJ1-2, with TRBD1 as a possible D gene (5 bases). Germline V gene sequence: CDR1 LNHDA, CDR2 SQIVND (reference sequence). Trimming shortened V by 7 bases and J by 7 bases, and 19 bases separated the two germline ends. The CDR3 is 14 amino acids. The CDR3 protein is CASNSAGTPSGYTF. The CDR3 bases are TGTGCCAGTAATTCCGCGGGGACCCCCTCTGGCTACACCTTC.

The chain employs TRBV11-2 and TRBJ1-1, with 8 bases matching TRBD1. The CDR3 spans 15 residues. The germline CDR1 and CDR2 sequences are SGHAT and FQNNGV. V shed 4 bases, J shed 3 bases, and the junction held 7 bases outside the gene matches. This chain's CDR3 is CASSSWTGRDTEAFF. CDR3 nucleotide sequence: TGTGCCAGCAGCTCATGGACAGGGAGAGACACTGAAGCTTTCTTT.

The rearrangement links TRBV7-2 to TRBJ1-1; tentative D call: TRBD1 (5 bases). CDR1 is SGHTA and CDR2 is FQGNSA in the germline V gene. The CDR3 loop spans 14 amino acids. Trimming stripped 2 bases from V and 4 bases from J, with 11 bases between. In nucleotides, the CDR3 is TGTGCCAGCAGCTTATCGGGGGAGAGCACTGAAGCTTTCTTT. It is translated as CASSLSGESTEAFF.

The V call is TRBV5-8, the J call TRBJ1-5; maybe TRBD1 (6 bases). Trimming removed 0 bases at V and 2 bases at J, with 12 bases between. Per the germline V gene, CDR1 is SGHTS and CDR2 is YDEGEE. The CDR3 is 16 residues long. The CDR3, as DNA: TGTGCCAGCAGCTTGGAAGTATCAGGGGGCAATCAGCCCCAGCATTTT. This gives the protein CASSLEVSGGNQPQHF. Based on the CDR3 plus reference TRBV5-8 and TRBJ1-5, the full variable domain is EAGVTQSPTHLIKTRGQQATLRCSPISGHTSVYWYQQALGLGLQFLLWYDEGEERNRGNFPPRFSGRQFPNYSSELNVNALELEDSALYLCASSLEVSGGNQPQHFGDGTRLSIL.

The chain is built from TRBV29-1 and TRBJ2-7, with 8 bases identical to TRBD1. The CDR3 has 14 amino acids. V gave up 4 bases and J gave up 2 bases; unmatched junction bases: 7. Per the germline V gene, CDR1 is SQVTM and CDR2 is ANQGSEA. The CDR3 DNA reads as TGCAGCGTTGTTCGGGACAGGTTCCCCTACGAGCAGTACTTC. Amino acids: CSVVRDRFPYEQYF.

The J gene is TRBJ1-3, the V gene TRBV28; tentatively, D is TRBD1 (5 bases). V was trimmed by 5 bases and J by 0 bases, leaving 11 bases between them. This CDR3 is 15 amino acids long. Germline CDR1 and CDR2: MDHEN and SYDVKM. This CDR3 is CASSTGGGSGNTIYF. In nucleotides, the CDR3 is TGTGCCAGCAGTACCGGGGGAGGCTCTGGAAACACCATATATTTT.

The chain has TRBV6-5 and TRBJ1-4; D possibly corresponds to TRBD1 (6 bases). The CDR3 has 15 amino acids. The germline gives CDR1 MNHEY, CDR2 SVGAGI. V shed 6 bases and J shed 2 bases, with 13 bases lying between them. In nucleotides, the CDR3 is TGTGCCAGCAGGCGCGGACAGTATACTAATGAAAAACTGTTTTTT. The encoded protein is CASRRGQYTNEKLFF.

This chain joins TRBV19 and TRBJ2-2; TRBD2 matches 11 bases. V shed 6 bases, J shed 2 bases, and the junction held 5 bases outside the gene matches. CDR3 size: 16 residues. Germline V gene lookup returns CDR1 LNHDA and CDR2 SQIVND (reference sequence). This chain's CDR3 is CASRPTSGSNTGELFF. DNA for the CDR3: TGTGCCAGTAGGCCTACTAGCGGGAGTAACACCGGGGAGCTGTTTTTT.

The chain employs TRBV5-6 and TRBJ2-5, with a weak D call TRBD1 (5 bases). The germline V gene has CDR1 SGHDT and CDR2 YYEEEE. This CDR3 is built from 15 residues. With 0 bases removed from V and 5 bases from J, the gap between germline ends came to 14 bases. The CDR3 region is CASSLAFAGRETQYF. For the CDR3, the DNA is TGTGCCAGCAGCTTGGCCTTTGCAGGGCGGGAGACCCAGTACTTC.

Written as DNA, the CDR3 is TGTGCCAGCAGCCAGAGTACAGGGGGCGAAATTGATGGCTACACCTTC. Its protein product is CASSQSTGGEIDGYTF. The J gene is TRBJ1-2, the V gene TRBV7-9; the match to TRBD1 covers 9 bases. CDR1 SEHNR and CDR2 FQNEAQ come from the germline V gene (reference sequence). Trimming cost V 5 bases and J 6 bases; bases outside gene matches: 13. The CDR3 runs 16 residues.

The CDR3 nucleotides read TGTGCCAGCAGTGAGCTCCGATCGGGTCTTGAATATGGCTACACCTTC. The encoded protein is CASSELRSGLEYGYTF. The chain links TRBV2 to TRBJ1-2; unclear D gene. This CDR3 has 16 amino acids. The germline V and J ends were trimmed by 3 bases and 5 bases, with 19 bases remaining between them. Germline CDR1 and CDR2: SNHLY and FYNNEI.

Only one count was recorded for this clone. The CDR3 here is CASSLIEPERVPQHF. CDR3 in DNA: TGTGCCAGCAGCTTAATTGAGCCGGAGAGGGTGCCCCAGCATTTT. The chain recombines TRBV11-2 with TRBJ1-5; D not certain. Looked up from germline, CDR1 is SGHAT and CDR2 is FQNNGV. The V end was cut by 2 bases, the J end by 9 bases, with 17 bases between. The CDR3 runs to 15 residues.

The CDR3 protein is CAITQGSYGYTF. CDR3 in DNA: TGTGCCATCACCCAGGGAAGTTATGGCTACACCTTC. This rearrangement joins TRBV10-3 to TRBJ1-2; maybe TRBD1 (5 bases). V shed 7 bases and J shed 5 bases, with 11 bases lying between them. Looked up from germline, CDR1 is ENHRY and CDR2 is SYGVKD. The CDR3 length is 12 residues.

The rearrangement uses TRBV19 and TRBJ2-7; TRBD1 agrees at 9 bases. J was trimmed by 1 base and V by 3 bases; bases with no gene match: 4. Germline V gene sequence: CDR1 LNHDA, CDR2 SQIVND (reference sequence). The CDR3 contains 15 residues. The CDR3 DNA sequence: TGTGCCAGTAGTATCCCGGGACAGGGATCCTACGAGCAGTACTTC. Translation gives CASSIPGQGSYEQYF.

CDR3 amino acids: CASSPQGVQYGYTF. In DNA form, the CDR3 reads TGTGCCAGCAGCCCACAGGGGGTCCAATATGGCTACACCTTC. The chain uses TRBV3-1 (or the pseudogene TRBV3-2) and TRBJ1-2; 8 bases fit TRBD1. Germline CDR1 is LGHDT and CDR2 is YNNKEL (reference sequence). CDR3 length: 14 residues. Trimming removed 4 bases from V and 5 bases from J; junction bases left unmatched: 6.